Sequencing of this TCR beta chain was carried out in a study of T cell repertoires in cytomegalovirus infection. Study overall: Epitope selection comprised recently identified HLA-C-restricted CMV epitopes and well-studied HLA-B-restricted CMV epitopes. Through public TCR beta signatures, both CMV infection and matching HLA type were indicated.

The V gene's germline CDR1 is MNHNY and CDR2 SVGAGI (reference sequence). The CDR3 has 12 residues. Trimming took 2 bases from V and 3 from J, leaving 5 bases between them. In TCRdb, the reads were re-called with MiXCR into one record per CDR3 protein. This sample has approximately 89,000 distinct CDR3 sequences, with around 32% found just once. This clonotype was counted between two and nine times. No antigen is known for it. This clonotype was obtained from a human donor in good health (CMV status not recorded). Some clones in this sample may be carry-over from other donors' samples. This sample comprised CD8+ T cells from cultured PBMCs, obtained from culture after CMV antigen stimulation. The chain has TRBV6-6 and TRBJ2-7; no definite D call. The CDR3 loop is CASSYADYEQYF. CDR3 DNA sequence: TGTGCCAGCAGTTACGCAGACTACGAGCAGTACTTC.